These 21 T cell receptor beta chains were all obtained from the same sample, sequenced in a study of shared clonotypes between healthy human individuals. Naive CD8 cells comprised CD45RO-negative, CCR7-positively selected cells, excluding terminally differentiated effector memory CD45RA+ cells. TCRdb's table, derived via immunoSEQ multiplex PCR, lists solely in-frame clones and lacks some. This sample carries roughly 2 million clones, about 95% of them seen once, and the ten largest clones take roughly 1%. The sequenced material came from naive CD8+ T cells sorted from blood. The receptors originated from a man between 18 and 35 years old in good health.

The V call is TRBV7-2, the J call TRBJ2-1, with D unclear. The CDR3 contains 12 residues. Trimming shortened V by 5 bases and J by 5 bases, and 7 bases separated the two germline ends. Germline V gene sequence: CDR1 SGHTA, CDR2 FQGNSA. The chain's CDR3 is CASSNLNNEQFF. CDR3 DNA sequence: TGTGCCAGCAGCAACCTAAACAATGAGCAGTTCTTC.

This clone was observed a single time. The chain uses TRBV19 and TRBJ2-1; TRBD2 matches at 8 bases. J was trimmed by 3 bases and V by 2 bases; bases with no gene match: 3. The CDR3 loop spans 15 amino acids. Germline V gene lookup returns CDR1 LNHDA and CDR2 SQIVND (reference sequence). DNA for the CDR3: TGTGCCAGTAGTATACGGCGGGAGGTCTACAATGAGCAGTTCTTC. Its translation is CASSIRREVYNEQFF.

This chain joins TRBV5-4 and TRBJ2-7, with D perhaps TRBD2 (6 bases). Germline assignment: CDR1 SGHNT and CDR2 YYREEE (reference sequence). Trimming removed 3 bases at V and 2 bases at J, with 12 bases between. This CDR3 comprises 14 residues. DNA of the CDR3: TGTGCCAGCAGCTCGGTGCCGGGAGCCTACGAGCAGTACTTC. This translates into CASSSVPGAYEQYF.

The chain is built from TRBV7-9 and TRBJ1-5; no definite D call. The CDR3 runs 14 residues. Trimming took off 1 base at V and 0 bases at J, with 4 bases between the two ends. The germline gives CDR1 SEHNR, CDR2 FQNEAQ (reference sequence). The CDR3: CASSLVHSNQPQHF. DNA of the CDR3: TGTGCCAGCAGCTTAGTTCATAGCAATCAGCCCCAGCATTTT.

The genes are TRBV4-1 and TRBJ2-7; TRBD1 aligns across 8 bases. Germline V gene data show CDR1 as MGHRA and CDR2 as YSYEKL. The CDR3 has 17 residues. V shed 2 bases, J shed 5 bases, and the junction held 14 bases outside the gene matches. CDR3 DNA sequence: TGCGCCAGCAGCCAATTCCCGGGACAGGTAGATCTTGACGAGCAGTACTTC. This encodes CASSQFPGQVDLDEQYF.

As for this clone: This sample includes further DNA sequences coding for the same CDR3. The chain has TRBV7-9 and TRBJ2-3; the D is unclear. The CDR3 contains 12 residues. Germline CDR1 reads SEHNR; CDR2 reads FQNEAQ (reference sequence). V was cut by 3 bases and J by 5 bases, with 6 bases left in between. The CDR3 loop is CASSFGRDTQYF. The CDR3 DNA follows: TGTGCCAGCAGCTTCGGACGAGATACGCAGTATTTT.

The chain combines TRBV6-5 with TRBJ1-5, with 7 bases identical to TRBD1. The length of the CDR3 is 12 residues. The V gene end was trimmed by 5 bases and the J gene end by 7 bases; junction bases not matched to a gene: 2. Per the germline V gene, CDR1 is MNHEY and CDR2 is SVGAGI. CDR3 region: CASSEGGQPQHF. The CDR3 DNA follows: TGTGCCAGCAGTGAAGGGGGCCAGCCCCAGCATTTT.

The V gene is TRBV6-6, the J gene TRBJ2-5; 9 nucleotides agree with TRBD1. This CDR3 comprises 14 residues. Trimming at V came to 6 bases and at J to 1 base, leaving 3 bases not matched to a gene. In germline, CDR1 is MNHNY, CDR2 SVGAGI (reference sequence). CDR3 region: CASSRTGAQETQYF. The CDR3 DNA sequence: TGTGCCAGCAGCAGGACAGGGGCCCAAGAGACCCAGTACTTC.

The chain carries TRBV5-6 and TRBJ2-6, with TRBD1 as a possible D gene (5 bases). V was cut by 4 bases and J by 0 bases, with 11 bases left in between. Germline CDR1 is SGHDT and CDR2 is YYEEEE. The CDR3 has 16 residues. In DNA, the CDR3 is TGTGCCAGCAGCGCCATACAGGTCTCTGGGGCCAACGTCCTGACTTTC. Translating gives CASSAIQVSGANVLTF.

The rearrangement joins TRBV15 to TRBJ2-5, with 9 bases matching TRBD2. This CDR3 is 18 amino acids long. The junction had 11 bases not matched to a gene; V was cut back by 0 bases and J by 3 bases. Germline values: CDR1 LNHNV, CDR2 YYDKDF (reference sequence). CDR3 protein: CATSRDSRTSADEETQYF. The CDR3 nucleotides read TGTGCCACCAGCAGAGATTCAAGGACTAGCGCTGACGAAGAGACCCAGTACTTC.

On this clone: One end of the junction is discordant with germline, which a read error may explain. Here the CDR3 DNA reads TGCGCCAGCAGCGAAGACCAGGGGGGATACGAGCAGTACTTC. Translating it yields CASSEDQGGYEQYF. The chain couples TRBV4-1 to TRBJ2-7; tentative D call: TRBD1 (7 bases). Germline V gene data show CDR1 as MGHRA and CDR2 as YSYEKL. This CDR3 comprises 14 residues.

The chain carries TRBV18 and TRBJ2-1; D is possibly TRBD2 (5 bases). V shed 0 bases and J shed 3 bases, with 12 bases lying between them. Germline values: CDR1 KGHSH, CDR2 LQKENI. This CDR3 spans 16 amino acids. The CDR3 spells CASSPPRVGSYNEQFF. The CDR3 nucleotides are TGTGCCAGCTCACCACCACGGGTGGGGAGCTACAATGAGCAGTTCTTC.

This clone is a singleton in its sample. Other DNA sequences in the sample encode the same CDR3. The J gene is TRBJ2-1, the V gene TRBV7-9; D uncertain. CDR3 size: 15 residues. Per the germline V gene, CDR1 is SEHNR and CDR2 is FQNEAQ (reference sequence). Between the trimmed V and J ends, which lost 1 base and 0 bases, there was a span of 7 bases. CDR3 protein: CASSLVGSSYNEQFF. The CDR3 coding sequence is TGTGCCAGCAGCTTAGTAGGCAGCTCCTACAATGAGCAGTTCTTC.

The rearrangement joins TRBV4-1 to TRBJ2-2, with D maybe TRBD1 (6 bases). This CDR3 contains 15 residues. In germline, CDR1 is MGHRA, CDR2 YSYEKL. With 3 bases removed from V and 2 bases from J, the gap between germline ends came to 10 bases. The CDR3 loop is CASSHIQGNTGELFF. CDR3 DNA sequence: TGCGCCAGCAGCCATATACAGGGAAACACCGGGGAGCTGTTTTTT.

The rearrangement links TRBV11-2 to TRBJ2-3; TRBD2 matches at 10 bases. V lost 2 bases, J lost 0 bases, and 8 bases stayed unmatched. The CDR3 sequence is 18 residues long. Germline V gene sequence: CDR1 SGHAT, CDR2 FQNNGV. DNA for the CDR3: TGTGCCAGCAGCTTAACTCTAGCGGGGGCATATAGCACAGATACGCAGTATTTT. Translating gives CASSLTLAGAYSTDTQYF.

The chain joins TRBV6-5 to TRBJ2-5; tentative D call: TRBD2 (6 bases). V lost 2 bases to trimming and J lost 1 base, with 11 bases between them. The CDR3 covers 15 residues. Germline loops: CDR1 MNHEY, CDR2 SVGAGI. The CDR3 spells CASSYEGAGQETQYF. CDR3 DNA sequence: TGTGCCAGCAGTTACGAAGGAGCGGGCCAAGAGACCCAGTACTTC.

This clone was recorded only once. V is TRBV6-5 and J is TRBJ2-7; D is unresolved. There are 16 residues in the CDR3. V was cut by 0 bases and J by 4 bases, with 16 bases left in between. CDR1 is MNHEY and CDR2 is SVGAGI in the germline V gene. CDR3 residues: CASSYSTGQLQYEQYF. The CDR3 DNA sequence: TGTGCCAGCAGTTACTCGACTGGCCAACTACAATACGAGCAGTACTTC.

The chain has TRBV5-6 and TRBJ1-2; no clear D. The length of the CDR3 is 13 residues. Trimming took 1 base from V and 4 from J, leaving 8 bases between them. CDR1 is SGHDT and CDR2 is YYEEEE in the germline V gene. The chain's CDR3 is CASSLFEGYGYTF. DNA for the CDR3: TGTGCCAGCAGCTTGTTTGAGGGCTATGGCTACACCTTC.

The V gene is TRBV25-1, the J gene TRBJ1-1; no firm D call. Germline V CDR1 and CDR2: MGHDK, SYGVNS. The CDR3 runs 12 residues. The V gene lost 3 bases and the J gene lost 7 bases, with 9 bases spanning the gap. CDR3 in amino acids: CASSDSPVEAFF. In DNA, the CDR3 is TGTGCCAGCAGTGATTCCCCCGTTGAAGCTTTCTTT.

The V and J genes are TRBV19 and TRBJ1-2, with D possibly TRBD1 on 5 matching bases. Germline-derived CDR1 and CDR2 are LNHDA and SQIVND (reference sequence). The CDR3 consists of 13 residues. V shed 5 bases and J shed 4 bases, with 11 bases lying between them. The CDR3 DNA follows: TGTGCCAGTAGTTTGACAGTTCTCTATGGCTACACCTTC. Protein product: CASSLTVLYGYTF. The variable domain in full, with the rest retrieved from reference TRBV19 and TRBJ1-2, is DGGITQSPKYLFRKEGQNVTLSCEQNLNHDAMYWYRQDPGQGLRLIYYSQIVNDFQKGDIAEGYSVSREKKESFPLTVTSAQKNPTAFYLCASSLTVLYGYTFGSGTRLTVV.

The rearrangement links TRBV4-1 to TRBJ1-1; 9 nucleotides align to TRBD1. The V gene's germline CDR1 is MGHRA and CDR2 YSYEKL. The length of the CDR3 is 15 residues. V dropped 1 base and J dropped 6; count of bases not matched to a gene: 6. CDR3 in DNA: TGCGCCAGCAGCCAAGTGGACAGGGGCGACCCTGAAGCTTTCTTT. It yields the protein CASSQVDRGDPEAFF.